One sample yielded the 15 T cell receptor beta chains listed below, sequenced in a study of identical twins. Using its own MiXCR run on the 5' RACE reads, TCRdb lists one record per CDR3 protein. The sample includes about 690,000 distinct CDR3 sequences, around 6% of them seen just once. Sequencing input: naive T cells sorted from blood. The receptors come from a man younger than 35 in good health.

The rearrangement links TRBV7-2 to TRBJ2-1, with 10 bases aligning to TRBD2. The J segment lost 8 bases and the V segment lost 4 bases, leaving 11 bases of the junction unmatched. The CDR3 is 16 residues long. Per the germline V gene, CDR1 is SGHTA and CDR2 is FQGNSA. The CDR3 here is CASSYEGLAKVDEQFF. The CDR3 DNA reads TGTGCCAGCAGCTACGAGGGACTAGCGAAGGTGGATGAGCAGTTCTTC.

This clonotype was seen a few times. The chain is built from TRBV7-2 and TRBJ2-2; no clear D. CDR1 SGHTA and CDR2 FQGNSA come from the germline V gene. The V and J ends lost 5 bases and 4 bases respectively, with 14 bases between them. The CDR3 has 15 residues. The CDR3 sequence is CASSHPSLVTGELFF. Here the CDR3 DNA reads TGTGCCAGCAGCCACCCCAGCCTGGTCACCGGGGAGCTGTTTTTT.

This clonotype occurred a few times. As DNA, the CDR3 is TGCAGTGCCATCCTCGGGACAGGGGGCATGAACACTGAAGCTTTCTTT. Its protein product is CSAILGTGGMNTEAFF. The chain uses TRBV20-1 and TRBJ1-1; 12 bases agree with TRBD1. Per germline, CDR1 DFQATT and CDR2 SNEGSKA (reference sequence). The CDR3 is 16 amino acids. V was clipped by 6 bases and J by 0 bases; unmatched bases: 8.

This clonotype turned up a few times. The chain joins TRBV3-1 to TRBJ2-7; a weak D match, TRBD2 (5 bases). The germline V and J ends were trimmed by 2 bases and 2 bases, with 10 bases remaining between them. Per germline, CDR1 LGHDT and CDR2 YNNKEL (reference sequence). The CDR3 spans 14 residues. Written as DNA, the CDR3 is TGTGCCAGCAGCCAACCGCCGGGAACCTACGAGCAGTACTTC. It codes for CASSQPPGTYEQYF.

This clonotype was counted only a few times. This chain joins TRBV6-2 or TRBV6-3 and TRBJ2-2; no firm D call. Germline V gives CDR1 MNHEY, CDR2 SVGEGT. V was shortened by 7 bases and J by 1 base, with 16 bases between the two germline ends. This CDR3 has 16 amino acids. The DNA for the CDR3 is TGTGCCAGCAACTTCCGGACGGCCCAGAACACCGGGGAGCTGTTTTTT. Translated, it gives CASNFRTAQNTGELFF.

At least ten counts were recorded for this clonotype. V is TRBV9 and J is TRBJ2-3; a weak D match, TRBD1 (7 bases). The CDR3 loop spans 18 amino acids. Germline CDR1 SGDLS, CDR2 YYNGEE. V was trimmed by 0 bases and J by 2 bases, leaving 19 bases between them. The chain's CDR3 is CASSVEFGGQRLTDTQYF. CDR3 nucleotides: TGTGCCAGCAGCGTAGAGTTCGGGGGACAGCGACTCACAGATACGCAGTATTTT.

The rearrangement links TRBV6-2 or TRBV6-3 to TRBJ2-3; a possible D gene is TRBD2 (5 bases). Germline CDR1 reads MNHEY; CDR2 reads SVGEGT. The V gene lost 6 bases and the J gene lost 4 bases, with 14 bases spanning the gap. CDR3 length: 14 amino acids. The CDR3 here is CASSIALGADTQYF. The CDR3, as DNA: TGTGCCAGCAGCATAGCGCTTGGTGCAGATACGCAGTATTTT.

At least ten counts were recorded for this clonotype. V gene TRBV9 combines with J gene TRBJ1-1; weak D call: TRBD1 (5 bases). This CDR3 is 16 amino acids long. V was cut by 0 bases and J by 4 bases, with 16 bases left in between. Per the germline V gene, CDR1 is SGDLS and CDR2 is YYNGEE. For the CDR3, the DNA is TGTGCCAGCAGCGTAGGTTCTTCGGGGGGACGCACTGAAGCTTTCTTT. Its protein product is CASSVGSSGGRTEAFF.

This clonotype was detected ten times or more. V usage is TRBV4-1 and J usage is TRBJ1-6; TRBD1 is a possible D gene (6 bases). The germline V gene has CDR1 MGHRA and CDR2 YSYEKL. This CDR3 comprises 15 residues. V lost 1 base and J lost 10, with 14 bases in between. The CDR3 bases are TGCGCCAGCAGCCAAGCTGGGGGGCTGTTGTCACCCCTCCACTTT. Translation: CASSQAGGLLSPLHF.

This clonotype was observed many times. The CDR3 DNA sequence: TGTGCCAGCAGTACCGACAGGGTCGGCACTGAAGCTTTCTTT. It encodes CASSTDRVGTEAFF. The chain carries TRBV12-3 or TRBV12-4 and TRBJ1-1, with TRBD1 matching over 7 bases. J gave up 4 bases and V 5 bases, and 7 bases lay outside the gene matches. The CDR3 is 14 residues long.

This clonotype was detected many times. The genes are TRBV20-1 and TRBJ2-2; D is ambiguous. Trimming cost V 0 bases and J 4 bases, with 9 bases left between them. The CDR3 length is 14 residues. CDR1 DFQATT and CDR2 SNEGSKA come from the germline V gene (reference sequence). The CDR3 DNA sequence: TGCAGTGCTAGAGAGCAGGTAGTCACCGGGGAGCTGTTTTTT. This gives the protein CSAREQVVTGELFF.

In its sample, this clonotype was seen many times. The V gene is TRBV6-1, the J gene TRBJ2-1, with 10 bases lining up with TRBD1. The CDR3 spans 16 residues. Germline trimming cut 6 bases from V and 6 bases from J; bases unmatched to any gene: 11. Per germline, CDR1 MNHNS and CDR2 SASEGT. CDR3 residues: CASSPSLGQGSNEQFF. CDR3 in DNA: TGTGCCAGCAGCCCGTCCCTGGGACAGGGGAGCAATGAGCAGTTCTTC.

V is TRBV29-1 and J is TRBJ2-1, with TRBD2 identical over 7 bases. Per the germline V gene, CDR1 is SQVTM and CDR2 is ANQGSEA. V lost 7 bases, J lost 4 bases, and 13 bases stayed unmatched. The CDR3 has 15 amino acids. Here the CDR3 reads CSARAFVSGYNEQFF. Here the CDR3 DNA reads TGCAGCGCCCGAGCTTTTGTTAGCGGGTACAATGAGCAGTTCTTC.

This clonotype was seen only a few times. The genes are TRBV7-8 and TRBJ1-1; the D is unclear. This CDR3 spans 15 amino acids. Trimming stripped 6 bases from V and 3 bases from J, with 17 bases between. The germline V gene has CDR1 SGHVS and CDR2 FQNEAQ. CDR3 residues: CASSQTGGLDTEAFF. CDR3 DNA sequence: TGTGCCAGCAGTCAAACGGGAGGGCTGGACACTGAAGCTTTCTTT.

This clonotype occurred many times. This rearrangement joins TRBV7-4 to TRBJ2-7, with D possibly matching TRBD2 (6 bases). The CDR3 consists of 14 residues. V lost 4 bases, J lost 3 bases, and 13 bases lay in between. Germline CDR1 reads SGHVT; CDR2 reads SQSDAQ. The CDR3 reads CASSSHVRGYEQYF. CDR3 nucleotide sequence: TGTGCCAGCAGCTCCCATGTGCGGGGCTACGAGCAGTACTTC.